This T cell receptor (beta chain) was sequenced in a study of blood T cell repertoires in COVID-19. Measured with immunoSEQ multiplex PCR; TCRdb has only the in-frame clones, and not every one. In the table there are around 180,000 clones, more than 80% of which are singletons. Trimming removed 8 bases from V and 8 bases from J; junction bases left unmatched: 15. Germline CDR1 MNHEY, CDR2 SVGAGI. This CDR3 has 15 residues. The TCR originated in a woman older than 75 with COVID-19, enrolled during active disease. The V and J genes are TRBV6-5 and TRBJ2-1, with 7 bases that match TRBD2. The sequenced sample consisted of peripheral blood. The CDR3 loop is CASSRLAGLSDEQFF. CDR3 nucleotide sequence: TGTGCCAGCTCGAGATTAGCGGGCCTTAGCGATGAGCAGTTCTTC.